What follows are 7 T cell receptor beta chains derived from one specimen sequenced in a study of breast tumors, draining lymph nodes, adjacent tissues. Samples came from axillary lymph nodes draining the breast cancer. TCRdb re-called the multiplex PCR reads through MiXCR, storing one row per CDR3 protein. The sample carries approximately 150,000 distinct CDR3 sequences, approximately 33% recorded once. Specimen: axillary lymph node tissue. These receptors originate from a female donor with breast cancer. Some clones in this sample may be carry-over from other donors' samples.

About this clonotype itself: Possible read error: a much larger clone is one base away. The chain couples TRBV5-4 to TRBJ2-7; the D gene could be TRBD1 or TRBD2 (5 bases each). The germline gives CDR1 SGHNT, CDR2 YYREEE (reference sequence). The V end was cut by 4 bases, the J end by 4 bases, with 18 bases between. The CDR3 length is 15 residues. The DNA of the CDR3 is TGTGCCAGCAGCCCACCGGGACCAGCGAGTTACGAGCAGTACTTC. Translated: CASSPPGPASYEQYF.

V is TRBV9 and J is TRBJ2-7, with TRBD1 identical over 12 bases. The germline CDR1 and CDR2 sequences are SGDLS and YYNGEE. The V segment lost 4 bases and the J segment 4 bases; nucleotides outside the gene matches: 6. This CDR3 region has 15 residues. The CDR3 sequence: CASSSGTGGNYEQYF. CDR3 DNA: TGTGCCAGCAGCTCCGGGACAGGGGGCAATTACGAGCAGTACTTC. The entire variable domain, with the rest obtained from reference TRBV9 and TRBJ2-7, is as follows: DSGVTQTPKHLITATGQRVTLRCSPRSGDLSVYWYQQSLDQGLQFLIQYYNGEERAKGNILERFSAQQFPDLHSELNLSSLELGDSALYFCASSSGTGGNYEQYFGPGTRLTVT.

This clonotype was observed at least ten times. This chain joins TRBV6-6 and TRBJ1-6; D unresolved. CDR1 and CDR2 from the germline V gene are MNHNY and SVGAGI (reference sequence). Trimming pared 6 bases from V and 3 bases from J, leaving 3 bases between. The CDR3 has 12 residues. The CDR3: CASSGYNSPLHF. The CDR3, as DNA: TGTGCCAGCAGCGGCTATAATTCACCCCTCCACTTT.

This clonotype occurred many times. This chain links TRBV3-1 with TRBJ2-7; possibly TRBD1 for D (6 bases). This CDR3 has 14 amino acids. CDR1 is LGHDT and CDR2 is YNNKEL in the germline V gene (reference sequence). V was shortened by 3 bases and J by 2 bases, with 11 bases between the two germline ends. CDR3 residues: CASSQGTNTYEQYF. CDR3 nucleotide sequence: TGTGCCAGCAGCCAGGGGACAAATACCTACGAGCAGTACTTC.

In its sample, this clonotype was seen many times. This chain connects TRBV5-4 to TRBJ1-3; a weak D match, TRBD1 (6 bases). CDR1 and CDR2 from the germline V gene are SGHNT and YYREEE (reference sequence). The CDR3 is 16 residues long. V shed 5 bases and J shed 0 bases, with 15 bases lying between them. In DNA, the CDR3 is TGTGCCAGCAGTCGATCCACAGGGAACTCTGGAAACACCATATATTTT. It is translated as CASSRSTGNSGNTIYF.

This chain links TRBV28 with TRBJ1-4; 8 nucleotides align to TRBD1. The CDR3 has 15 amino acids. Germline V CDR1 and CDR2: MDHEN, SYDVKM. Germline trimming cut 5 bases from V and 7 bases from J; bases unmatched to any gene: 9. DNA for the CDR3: TGTGCCAGCAGTCTCCCAGGGGGCTTGGCTGAAAAACTGTTTTTT. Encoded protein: CASSLPGGLAEKLFF.

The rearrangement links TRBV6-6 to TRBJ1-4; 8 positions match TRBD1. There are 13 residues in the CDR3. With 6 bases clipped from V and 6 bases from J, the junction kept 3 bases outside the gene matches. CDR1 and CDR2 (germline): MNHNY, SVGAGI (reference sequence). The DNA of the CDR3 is TGTGCCAGCAGACCGGACAGGGATGAAAAACTGTTTTTT. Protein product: CASRPDRDEKLFF.